Sequencing of this TCR beta chain was carried out in a study of cytomegalovirus exposure and HLA in healthy donors. In regard to this clone: The antigen remains undetermined.

Findings of the study overall: Sequencing likely produced, as an artifact, a cluster of highly shared sequence variants. Being productive about 90% or about 30% of the time was typical of most TCR beta V segments in an earlier analysis. TCR beta chains numbering some 160 were designated cytomegalovirus-associated.

Trimming pared 4 bases from V and 8 bases from J, leaving 15 bases between. CDR1 is SGDLS and CDR2 is YYNGEE in the germline V gene. The CDR3 is 13 residues long. A multiplex PCR was run with 60 Vbeta primers and 13 Jbeta primers. As originally analysed: An analysis performed later counted roughly 80 million unique TCR beta chains (roughly 11 million of them shared). The data were produced by immunoSEQ multiplex PCR, yet TCRdb's version contains in-frame clones alone and is incomplete. V and J calls and clone size come straight from that table; D and trimming were deduced from the DNA. The sample includes 160,000 or so clones, around 82% of them seen just once.

The origin of this receptor is a man in his sixties in good health and CMV-seronegative. The sequencing input was PBMCs. V usage is TRBV9 and J usage is TRBJ1-2; D perhaps matches TRBD1 (5 bases). CDR3: CASSPQGGGGYTF. DNA for the CDR3: TGTGCCAGCAGCCCGCAGGGCGGGGGAGGCTACACCTTC.